Detailed here is one TCR beta chain. As yet, its antigen is unknown. Template switching supplied a universal primer site; unique molecular identifiers were carried on the cDNA. TCRdb reprocessed the 5' RACE reads with MiXCR, giving one entry per CDR3 protein. The data show approximately 410,000 distinct CDR3 sequences, with approximately 18% seen just once and roughly 12% held by the top ten. This sample stems from a study of identical twins. General observations from the study: Analyses of zero insertions could be partly confounded by invariant MAIT and iNKT cells. A lower insertion count was a feature of abundant cord blood beta clonotypes, with no such feature in memory repertoires.

Germline V gene data show CDR1 as DFQATT and CDR2 as SNEGSKA (reference sequence). The V segment lost 0 bases and the J segment 7 bases; nucleotides outside the gene matches: 6. CDR3 size: 15 residues. The source is a man aged 50-59 years in good health. The chain has TRBV20-1 and TRBJ1-5; 10 positions match TRBD1. The sequenced material came from naive T cells sorted from blood. In DNA form, the CDR3 reads TGCAGTGCTAGAGAGACTGGGGACAGGGGACAGCCCCAGCATTTT. Residues: CSARETGDRGQPQHF.